Sequencing of this T cell receptor beta chain was carried out in a study of early T cells in non-severe SARS-CoV-2 infection. Study information: The input, bulk RNA from unsorted whole blood, was sequenced, and chains were unpaired.

Individual cDNA molecules each received unique molecular identifiers attached to them. Each CDR3 protein gets one entry after TCRdb re-called the 5' RACE reads with MiXCR. The sample consists of some 63,000 distinct CDR3 sequences, about an eighth of them appearing once. V lost 3 bases and J lost 0, with 3 bases in between. Germline CDR1 reads SQVTM; CDR2 reads ANQGSEA. CDR3 length equals 13 residues. This clonotype was found a few times. What it binds is unknown. Overall study results and limits: VDJdb matching skewed toward anti-spike CD8 responses, missing private and CD4 specificities.

The V and J genes are TRBV29-1 and TRBJ2-6, with D hard to call. The receptor was isolated from an adult who was a healthcare worker with PCR-confirmed SARS-CoV-2 infection or an uninfected control (not recorded which). The sample consisted of whole blood. Written as DNA, the CDR3 is TGCAGCGTTGAGCCCTCTGGGGCCAACGTCCTGACTTTC. Protein product: CSVEPSGANVLTF.